The clone carrying this T cell receptor beta chain was detected once. The sample comes from a study of Ad26.COV2.S vaccination and SARS-CoV-2 variants. TCRdb's table, derived via immunoSEQ multiplex PCR, lists solely in-frame clones and lacks some. There are about 420,000 clones in the sample; around nine tenths occur only once, and less than 4% lies in the top ten. With 4 bases clipped from V and 5 bases from J, the junction kept 3 bases outside the gene matches. This CDR3 spans 14 amino acids. Looked up from germline, CDR1 is SGHTA and CDR2 is FQGNSA. As for treatment: 15 to 20 received Ad26.COV2.S at low or high dose, single or two shots; about 5 received placebo; per-sample allocation not given. Sampling occurred on day 63 after the first vaccine or placebo injection.

The chain recombines TRBV7-2 with TRBJ1-4, with TRBD1 matching over 8 bases. This sequence was found in a person between 18 and 59 years old who received the Ad26.COV2.S COVID-19 vaccine or a placebo. This material consisted of peripheral blood, taken in a trial of Ad26.COV2.S vaccine versus placebo. The CDR3, as DNA: TGTGCCAGCAGCTCCAGGGGGCCGAATGAAAAACTGTTTTTT. Translated: CASSSRGPNEKLFF.